What follows are 18 T cell receptor beta chains derived from one specimen sequenced in a study of control samples from healthy donors and cancer patients (dated by TCRdb to about 2020). Library construction relied on the immunoSEQ multiplex PCR assay. The table was pulled from immuneACCESS by TCRdb, which kept in-frame rearrangements only. Such tables lose some clones; where checked, under half of the loss comes from unresolved V genes, and the rest has no known cause. Present in this sample are under 450,000 clones, approximately 92% of which were seen just once. The ten top clones hold approximately 6.3% of the sample. Sample: PBMCs. These receptors all come from a man in his forties with head and neck cancer.

This clone showed up just once. The gene calls are TRBV30 and TRBJ2-1; maybe TRBD1 (6 bases). Germline V gene data show CDR1 as GTSNPN and CDR2 as SVGIG (reference sequence). This CDR3 comprises 13 residues. V gave up 5 bases and J gave up 7 bases, with 15 bases separating them. The CDR3 protein is CAWAQGPENEQFF. The CDR3 nucleotides read TGTGCCTGGGCGCAGGGGCCTGAGAATGAGCAGTTCTTC.

The rearrangement joins TRBV7-6 to TRBJ1-5; D is undetermined. Germline V CDR1 and CDR2: SGHVS, FNYEAQ. This CDR3 is 14 amino acids long. Deletions cut 5 bases from V and 2 bases from J, with 10 bases between. The CDR3, as DNA: TGTGCCAGCAGCCTGAAGATCGGCAATCAGCCCCAGCATTTT. It codes for CASSLKIGNQPQHF.

Worth noting for this clone: Other DNA sequences in this sample translate to the same CDR3. This chain connects TRBV28 to TRBJ2-7; D remains ambiguous. Germline CDR1 and CDR2: MDHEN and SYDVKM. Between the trimmed V and J ends, which lost 1 base and 5 bases, there was a span of 0 bases. The CDR3 has 10 residues. CDR3 sequence reads: CASSLYEQYF. The CDR3 DNA follows: TGTGCCAGCAGTTTATACGAGCAGTACTTC.

The table lists this clone with a count of one. This sequence joins TRBV19 and TRBJ2-7; possible D gene TRBD2, 5 bases. The CDR3 loop spans 17 amino acids. V lost 6 bases to trimming and J lost 3 bases, with 24 bases between them. Looked up from germline, CDR1 is LNHDA and CDR2 is SQIVND (reference sequence). The CDR3 DNA is TGTGCCAGTAGCCCGCGGGCCGGTAGGGATGCTCGCTACGAGCAGTACTTC. Translating gives CASSPRAGRDARYEQYF.

The chain recombines TRBV12-5 with TRBJ1-5; D gene unclear. With 2 bases removed from V and 11 bases from J, the gap between germline ends came to 1 base. This CDR3 is 9 amino acids long. Per the germline V gene, CDR1 is LGHNT and CDR2 is FRNRAP. CDR3 bases: TGTGCTAGTGGTTTGTCCCAGCATTTT. It is translated as CASGLSQHF. Looking up the rest from reference TRBV12-5 and TRBJ1-5 gives the full variable domain: DARVTQTPRHKVTEMGQEVTMRCQPILGHNTVFWYRQTMMQGLELLAYFRNRAPLDDSGMPKDRFSAEMPDATLATLKIQPSEPRDSAVYFCASGLSQHFGDGTRLSIL.

The CDR3 DNA reads TGCAGCGTTGATAGAGGATACACTGAAGCTTTCTTT. Protein product: CSVDRGYTEAFF. V usage is TRBV29-1 and J usage is TRBJ1-1; D remains unclear. The CDR3 extends over 12 amino acids. V was trimmed by 3 bases and J by 3 bases, leaving 8 bases between them. CDR1 and CDR2 from the germline V gene are SQVTM and ANQGSEA.

The chain carries TRBV29-1 and TRBJ1-4; weak D call: TRBD1 (5 bases). The germline CDR1 and CDR2 sequences are SQVTM and ANQGSEA. Trimming shortened V by 7 bases and J by 5 bases, and 14 bases separated the two germline ends. This CDR3 has 13 amino acids. The CDR3 DNA reads as TGCAGCGCTACAGAGGGGCAGAATGAAAAACTGTTTTTT. Encoded protein: CSATEGQNEKLFF.

The rearrangement uses TRBV28 and TRBJ1-5; 7 positions agree with TRBD1. After removal of 5 bases from V and 4 bases from J, the junction contained 14 bases not matched to a gene. This CDR3 is 17 amino acids long. Germline values: CDR1 MDHEN, CDR2 SYDVKM. CDR3 in DNA: TGTGCCAGCAGTACACCTCTGACGGACAGGCGGAATCAGCCCCAGCATTTT. Translating it yields CASSTPLTDRRNQPQHF.

The chain recombines TRBV6-5 with TRBJ2-2; D gene ambiguous. Per germline, CDR1 MNHEY and CDR2 SVGAGI. The V gene lost 6 bases and the J gene lost 0 bases, with 8 bases spanning the gap. CDR3 size: 14 residues. CDR3: CASSRTPNTGELFF. The CDR3 region has the DNA TGTGCCAGCAGCAGAACACCGAACACCGGGGAGCTGTTTTTT.

J is TRBJ1-1 and V is TRBV6-2 or TRBV6-3; a weak D match, TRBD1 (6 bases). This CDR3 is built from 16 residues. Germline V gene sequence: CDR1 MNHEY, CDR2 SVGEGT. The V and J ends lost 5 bases and 3 bases respectively, with 19 bases between them. The CDR3 DNA reads as TGTGCCAGCAGTCGGTTAGGGGGGGGCATATACACTGAAGCTTTCTTT. Protein product: CASSRLGGGIYTEAFF.

V gene TRBV9 combines with J gene TRBJ2-5; D is possibly TRBD2 (5 bases). This CDR3 comprises 13 residues. Germline assignment: CDR1 SGDLS and CDR2 YYNGEE. V shed 0 bases and J shed 5 bases, with 8 bases lying between them. The chain's CDR3 is CASSVGTGETQYF. The CDR3, as DNA: TGTGCCAGCAGCGTAGGGACGGGGGAGACCCAGTACTTC.

The rearrangement joins TRBV7-9 to TRBJ1-2; no clear D gene. Germline V gene lookup returns CDR1 SEHNR and CDR2 FQNEAQ (reference sequence). Trimming removed 1 base from V and 4 bases from J, with 10 bases in between. The CDR3 contains 14 residues. In nucleotides, the CDR3 is TGTGCCAGCAGCTTAGGGGCAGCCAGCTATGGCTACACCTTC. Its protein product is CASSLGAASYGYTF. Full variable domain (missing parts from reference TRBV7-9 and TRBJ1-2): DTGVSQNPRHKITKRGQNVTFRCDPISEHNRLYWYRQTLGQGPEFLTYFQNEAQLEKSRLLSDRFSAERPKGSFSTLEIQRTEQGDSAMYLCASSLGAASYGYTFGSGTRLTVV.

This clone is a singleton in its sample. J is TRBJ2-5 and V is TRBV7-9, with 9 bases lining up with TRBD1. The length of the CDR3 is 14 residues. V shed 6 bases, J shed 1 base, and the junction held 3 bases outside the gene matches. Germline lookup yields CDR1 SEHNR and CDR2 FQNEAQ (reference sequence). The CDR3 nucleotides read TGTGCCAGCAGACCGGGACAGGGCCAAGAGACCCAGTACTTC. It yields the protein CASRPGQGQETQYF.

The chain recombines TRBV30 with TRBJ1-2; D is uncertain. V was shortened by 1 base and J by 6 bases, with 9 bases between the two germline ends. Germline V gene lookup returns CDR1 GTSNPN and CDR2 SVGIG (reference sequence). The CDR3 extends over 12 amino acids. This chain's CDR3 is CAWSAGRDGYTF. CDR3 bases: TGTGCCTGGAGTGCGGGAAGAGATGGCTACACCTTC. The complete variable domain, with remaining parts taken from reference TRBV30 and TRBJ1-2, reads SQTIHQWPATLVQPVGSPLSLECTVEGTSNPNLYWYRQAAGRGLQLLFYSVGIGQISSEVPQNLSASRPQDRQFILSSKKLLLSDSGFYLCAWSAGRDGYTFGSGTRLTVV.

In its sample, this clone was seen once. This rearrangement joins TRBV6-5 to TRBJ1-3; D not certain. The CDR3 extends over 14 amino acids. Germline CDR1 and CDR2: MNHEY and SVGAGI. Trimming stripped 2 bases from V and 0 bases from J, with 5 bases between. Here the CDR3 DNA reads TGTGCCAGCAGTTACGGGGACTCTGGAAACACCATATATTTT. This gives the protein CASSYGDSGNTIYF.

This rearrangement joins TRBV4-1 to TRBJ2-1; D uncertain. CDR1 is MGHRA and CDR2 is YSYEKL in the germline V gene. CDR3 length: 16 amino acids. Deletions cut 6 bases from V and 0 bases from J, with 15 bases between. CDR3 coding DNA: TGCGCCAGCAGTCCCGAGGACGGTGACTCCTACAATGAGCAGTTCTTC. It specifies CASSPEDGDSYNEQFF.

V gene TRBV7-2 combines with J gene TRBJ2-7; 13 bases map to TRBD2. CDR1 is SGHTA and CDR2 is FQGNSA in the germline V gene. This CDR3 has 16 amino acids. V was pared by 2 bases and J by 5 bases, with 6 bases of the junction left unmatched. CDR3 region: CASSLMTSGGLDEQYF. The CDR3 DNA reads TGTGCCAGCAGCTTAATGACTAGCGGGGGGTTGGACGAGCAGTACTTC. The full variable domain, completed using reference TRBV7-2 and TRBJ2-7, is GAGVSQSPSNKVTEKGKDVELRCDPISGHTALYWYRQSLGQGLEFLIYFQGNSAPDKSGLPSDRFSAERTGGSVSTLTIQRTQQEDSAVYLCASSLMTSGGLDEQYFGPGTRLTVT.

This clone was detected once. This chain joins TRBV19 and TRBJ1-5; 9 bases are shared with TRBD1. Germline CDR1 is LNHDA and CDR2 is SQIVND (reference sequence). V shed 7 bases and J 2 bases; nucleotides not matched to a gene: 6. The CDR3 consists of 15 residues. CDR3 residues: CASTRDRDGNQPQHF. DNA of the CDR3: TGTGCCAGTACCCGGGACAGGGATGGCAATCAGCCCCAGCATTTT.